This T cell receptor (beta chain) came from a study of siplizumab effects on memory and regulatory T cells. Whole-study findings and limits: The Treg-derived share of mappable alloreactive CD4+ clones averaged about 68% with siplizumab and about 30% in controls.

This CDR3 has 15 amino acids. Germline V gene data show CDR1 as SGHRS and CDR2 as YFSETQ. V gave up 1 base and J gave up 4 bases, with 13 bases separating them. Clones were read by immunoSEQ multiplex PCR, and TCRdb kept only the in-frame ones, dropping some. The sample holds about 50,000 clones; around 98% are singletons and the top ten take around 0.99%. Note on this clone: Its specificity is unknown.

Material: naive CD8+ T cells sorted from blood. The rearrangement links TRBV5-1 to TRBJ2-3; the D gene is possibly TRBD2 (6 bases). The TCR originated in a human donor in good health. This CDR3 is CASSLRSSASDTQYF. The CDR3 region has the DNA TGCGCCAGCAGCTTGAGGTCTAGCGCGTCAGATACGCAGTATTTT. The full variable domain, with the rest looked up from reference TRBV5-1 and TRBJ2-3, is KAGVTQTPRYLIKTRGQQVTLSCSPISGHRSVSWYQQTPGQGLQFLFEYFSETQRNKGNFPGRFSGRQFSNSRSEMNVSTLELGDSALYLCASSLRSSASDTQYFGPGTRLTVL.